This T cell receptor beta chain was recorded in a study of blood T cell repertoires in COVID-19. As for the study in general: Acute and convalescent COVID-19 samples came from the United States, Italy and Spain. The analysed material was cDNA or gDNA that came from T cells, B-cell-depleted T cells, or PBMCs.

In the original workflow: Reference gene primer amplification in the assay estimated nucleated cell counts. The repertoire was sequenced with immunoSEQ multiplex PCR; TCRdb's copy has only in-frame clones and lacks some. V and J calls and clone size are those listed in that table; D and trimming were worked out from the DNA. Found here are a few hundred thousand clones, 88% of them singletons; the top ten hold over 6%. Trimming took 1 base from V and 0 from J, leaving 11 bases between them. Germline-derived CDR1 and CDR2 are SGHNT and YYREEE (reference sequence). The CDR3 contains 17 residues. Sequenced: peripheral blood. This sequence originates from a woman in her twenties or thirties who had recovered from COVID-19. This chain uses TRBV5-4 with TRBJ2-6; D is ambiguous. The CDR3 DNA is TGTGCCAGCAGCTTGACTACGGAGAGCTCTGGGGCCAACGTCCTGACTTTC. This encodes CASSLTTESSGANVLTF.